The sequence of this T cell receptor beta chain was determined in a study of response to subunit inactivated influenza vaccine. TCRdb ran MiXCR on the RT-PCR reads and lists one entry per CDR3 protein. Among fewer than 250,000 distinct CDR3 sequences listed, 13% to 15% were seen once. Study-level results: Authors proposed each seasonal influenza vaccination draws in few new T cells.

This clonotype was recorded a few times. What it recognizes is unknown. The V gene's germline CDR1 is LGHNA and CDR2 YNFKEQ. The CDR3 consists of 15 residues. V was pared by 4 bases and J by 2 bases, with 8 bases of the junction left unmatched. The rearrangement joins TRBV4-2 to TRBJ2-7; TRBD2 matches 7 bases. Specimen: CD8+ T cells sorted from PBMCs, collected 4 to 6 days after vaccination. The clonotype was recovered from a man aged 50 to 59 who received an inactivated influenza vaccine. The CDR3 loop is CASSPSGEYPYEQYF. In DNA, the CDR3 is TGTGCCAGCAGCCCGAGCGGGGAGTACCCCTACGAGCAGTACTTC.